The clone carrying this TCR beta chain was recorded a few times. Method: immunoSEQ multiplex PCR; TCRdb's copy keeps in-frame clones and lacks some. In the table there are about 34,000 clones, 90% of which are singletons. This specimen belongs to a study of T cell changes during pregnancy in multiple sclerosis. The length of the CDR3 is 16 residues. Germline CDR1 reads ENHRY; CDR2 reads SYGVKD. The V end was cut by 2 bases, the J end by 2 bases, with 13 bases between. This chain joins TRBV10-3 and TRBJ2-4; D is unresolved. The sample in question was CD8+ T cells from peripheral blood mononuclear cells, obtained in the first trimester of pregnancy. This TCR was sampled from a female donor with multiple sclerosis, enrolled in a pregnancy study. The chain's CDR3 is CAISEGTVVTKNIQYF. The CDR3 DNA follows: TGTGCCATCAGTGAGGGAACAGTTGTAACCAAAAACATTCAGTACTTC.